The clone carrying this T cell receptor (beta chain) was recorded a few times. These data are taken from a study of blood T cell repertoires in COVID-19. For the study at large: Researchers got acute and convalescent COVID-19 samples from the United States, Italy and Spain.

V lost 4 bases and J lost 8; bases outside the gene matches: 4. Germline V CDR1 and CDR2: SEHNR, FQNEAQ (reference sequence). The CDR3 sequence is 12 residues long. Participant age was roughly 18 to 89 years, and participants resided in fewer than 25 US areas. Participant reports of clinical history set cohort assignment. As handled by the study authors: Estimated nucleated cell counts came from reference gene primer amplification. The table came from immunoSEQ multiplex PCR; TCRdb's copy has only in-frame clones and leaves some out. V and J calls and clone size come straight from that table; D and trimming were deduced from the DNA. The table records 250,000 to 300,000 clones, roughly 88% of them present only once.

The chain employs TRBV7-9 and TRBJ1-1; 7 bases are a match to TRBD1. Sequencing input: PBMCs or T cells enriched from blood (not recorded which). This TCR was sampled from a woman in her thirties who had recovered from COVID-19. CDR3 sequence (DNA): TGTGCCAGCAGCTCCATGGACAGGGAAGCTTTCTTT. Its protein is CASSSMDREAFF. The full variable domain, completed using reference TRBV7-9 and TRBJ1-1, is DTGVSQNPRHKITKRGQNVTFRCDPISEHNRLYWYRQTLGQGPEFLTYFQNEAQLEKSRLLSDRFSAERPKGSFSTLEIQRTEQGDSAMYLCASSSMDREAFFGQGTRLTVV.